This record concerns one T cell receptor beta chain sequence. The data belong to a study of blood T cell repertoires in COVID-19. Looking at the study overall: T cells, B-cell-depleted T cells, or PBMCs provided the cDNA or gDNA that served as material.

The CDR3 totals 16 residues. After removal of 6 bases from V and 7 bases from J, the junction contained 10 bases not matched to a gene. Looked up from germline, CDR1 is MDHEN and CDR2 is SYDVKM. The data were produced by immunoSEQ multiplex PCR, yet TCRdb's version contains in-frame clones alone and is incomplete. The repertoire holds some 150,000 clones, less than 90% seen once, with 3.5% to 5% in the top ten. Recruits, aged roughly 18 to 90 years, lived in 24 US areas. Participants were placed into cohorts based on the clinical history they reported. Cohort 3 donors were reported recovered after two negative PCRs, clearance, or symptom resolution.

The V call is TRBV28, the J call TRBJ1-6; 9 bases are shared with TRBD1. This receptor was obtained from a woman between 45 and 60 years old who had recovered from COVID-19. Material for sequencing was PBMCs or T cells enriched from blood (not recorded which). CDR3 nucleotides: TGTGCCAGCAGCCTGACCCCGGGACAGGGCAATTCACCCCTCCACTTT. Protein sequence: CASSLTPGQGNSPLHF.